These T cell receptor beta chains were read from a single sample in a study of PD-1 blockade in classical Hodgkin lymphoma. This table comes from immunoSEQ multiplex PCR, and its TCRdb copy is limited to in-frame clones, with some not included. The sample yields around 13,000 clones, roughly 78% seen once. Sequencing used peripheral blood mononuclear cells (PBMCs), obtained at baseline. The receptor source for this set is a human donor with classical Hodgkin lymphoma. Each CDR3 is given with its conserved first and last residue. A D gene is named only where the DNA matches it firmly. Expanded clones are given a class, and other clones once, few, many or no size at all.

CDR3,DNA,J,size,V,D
CASSLPDSQETQYF,TGTGCCAGCAGCTTACCGGACTCTCAAGAGACCCAGTACTTC,TRBJ2-5,.,TRBV9,.
CASSDWGGQPQHF,TGTGCCAGCAGTGATTGGGGTGGTCAGCCCCAGCATTTT,TRBJ1-5,.,TRBV6-1,.
CASSVAAGRGETQYF,TGTGCCAGCAGCGTAGCTGCTGGACGGGGCGAGACCCAGTACTTC,TRBJ2-5,.,TRBV9,.
CAWRGDSYEQYF,TGTGCCTGGAGGGGGGACAGCTACGAGCAGTACTTC,TRBJ2-7,.,TRBV30,TRBD1
CASSRIGGLRETQYF,TGTGCCAGCAGCCGGATCGGGGGGCTCCGAGAGACCCAGTACTTC,TRBJ2-5,.,TRBV5-4,.
CASSEYWEYNSPLHF,TGTGCCAGCAGTGAATACTGGGAGTATAATTCACCCCTCCACTTT,TRBJ1-6,once,TRBV2,.
CASSPGPRGREQFF,TGTGCCAGCAGCCCGGGACCTAGGGGCAGGGAGCAGTTCTTC,TRBJ2-1,once,TRBV7-2,.
CASSLGRGGSDTQYF,TGTGCCAGCAGTTTAGGGCGGGGGGGCTCGGATACGCAGTATTTT,TRBJ2-3,.,TRBV28,TRBD2
CASAPGGGTDTQYF,TGTGCCAGCGCCCCGGGGGGCGGCACAGATACGCAGTATTTT,TRBJ2-3,.,TRBV6-4,.
CASHQRETQYF,TGTGCCAGCCACCAACGGGAGACCCAGTACTTC,TRBJ2-5,.,TRBV28,.
CASSQGGEGKETQYF,TGTGCCAGCAGCCAAGGGGGGGAAGGGAAAGAGACCCAGTACTTC,TRBJ2-5,.,TRBV4-2,.
CASSPTRGGGGFWETQYF,TGTGCCAGCAGCCCGACCAGGGGGGGAGGGGGCTTCTGGGAGACCCAGTACTTC,TRBJ2-5,.,TRBV9,.
CASSVKRACYTF,TGTGCCAGCAGTGTAAAGAGGGCATGCTACACCTTC,TRBJ1-2,.,TRBV25-1,.
CSAIDRGTEAFF,TGCAGCGCGATAGACAGGGGCACTGAAGCTTTCTTT,TRBJ1-1,.,TRBV29-1,TRBD1
CASSRTGSDEKLFF,TGCGCCAGCAGCCGGACAGGGTCCGATGAAAAACTGTTTTTT,TRBJ1-4,.,TRBV5-1,TRBD1
CASSIRGLYGYTF,TGTGCCAGTAGTATCCGAGGTCTCTATGGCTACACCTTC,TRBJ1-2,.,TRBV19,.
CASSYQGWDTGELFF,TGTGCCAGCAGTTACCAGGGGTGGGACACCGGGGAGCTGTTTTTT,TRBJ2-2,.,TRBV6-5,.
CASSLGGHYEQYF,TGTGCCAGCAGCTTGGGCGGGCACTACGAGCAGTACTTC,TRBJ2-7,.,TRBV13,.
CASSPEGAGEKLFF,TGTGCCAGCAGCCCAGAGGGGGCCGGGGAAAAACTGTTTTTT,TRBJ1-4,.,TRBV16,TRBD1
CAWSRVRDSPLHF,TGTGCCTGGAGTCGAGTAAGGGACTCACCCCTCCACTTT,TRBJ1-6,.,TRBV30,.
CSADGATGKETQYF,TGCAGCGCCGATGGTGCGACAGGGAAAGAGACCCAGTACTTC,TRBJ2-5,.,TRBV29-1,TRBD1
CASHRADRAEAFF,TGTGCCAGCCACCGGGCCGACAGGGCTGAAGCTTTCTTT,TRBJ1-1,.,TRBV27,TRBD1
CASSRGRANEQFF,TGTGCCAGCAGCCGTGGCAGGGCCAATGAGCAGTTCTTC,TRBJ2-1,.,TRBV11-2,.
CASSYENSEAFF,TGTGCCAGCAGTTACGAGAACTCTGAAGCTTTCTTT,TRBJ1-1,.,TRBV6-5,.
CASSFGGGFSEAFF,TGTGCCAGCAGTTTCGGGGGCGGGTTCTCTGAAGCTTTCTTT,TRBJ1-1,.,TRBV5-4,.
CASSLPGTKEETQYF,TGTGCCAGCTCACTTCCGGGAACAAAAGAAGAGACCCAGTACTTC,TRBJ2-5,.,TRBV18,.
CASSQANGGPADTQYF,TGTGCCAGCAGCCAAGCAAACGGGGGGCCGGCAGATACGCAGTATTTT,TRBJ2-3,.,TRBV4-2,.
CASSPRLNQPQHF,TGTGCCAGTAGTCCCCGACTTAATCAGCCCCAGCATTTT,TRBJ1-5,.,TRBV19,.
CASRTFSSPANNGYTF,TGTGCCAGCAGGACGTTCTCTTCCCCAGCTAACAATGGCTACACCTTC,TRBJ1-2,.,TRBV2,.